The T cell receptor beta chain described here comes from a study of blood T cell repertoires in COVID-19. Only in-frame clones appear in the TCRdb table, and some are missing; sequencing was by immunoSEQ multiplex PCR. The sample consists of 300,000 or so clones, around 86% of them appearing once. This clone turned up a few times. The CDR3 is 15 amino acids. Germline lookup yields CDR1 SGHRS and CDR2 YFSETQ. Losses at the gene ends were 1 base for V and 7 bases for J; bases not matched to a gene: 3. The clonotype originates from a man aged 45-65 years with active or convalescent COVID-19. The chain combines TRBV5-1 with TRBJ1-6; TRBD1 agrees at 9 bases. The sample taken for sequencing was peripheral blood. The DNA of the CDR3 is TGCGCCAGCAGCTTGTGGGACAGGGAAAATTCACCCCTCCACTTT. Amino acids: CASSLWDRENSPLHF.